This TCR beta chain was sequenced in a study of T cell responses to AZD1222 COVID-19 vaccine. The overall study: Second doses that came at about 4 or about 12 weeks were put together.

In regard to this clone: What it recognizes is unknown.

Study-wide findings and caveats: In a largely white British group with more females than males, clonal diversity was possibly underestimated. In all cases, repertoires were sampled only after the peak T cell response. Spike-specific TCR breadth and depth both grew after two AZD1222 doses.

V lost 7 bases to trimming and J lost 7 bases; unmatched junction nucleotides: 11. This CDR3 is built from 14 residues. The V gene's germline CDR1 is ENHRY and CDR2 SYGVKD. The assay was immunoSEQ multiplex PCR, and TCRdb's table has in-frame clones only and misses some. The sample consists of about 130,000 clones, roughly 93% of them appearing once. This sequence joins TRBV10-3 and TRBJ1-2; 8 positions match TRBD1. This clonotype originated in an adult in good health. The specimen was peripheral blood, collected on day 0 of AZD1222 vaccination. Here the CDR3 reads CAIKMTGDGFGYTF. The CDR3 nucleotides are TGTGCCATCAAGATGACAGGGGACGGATTTGGCTACACCTTC.